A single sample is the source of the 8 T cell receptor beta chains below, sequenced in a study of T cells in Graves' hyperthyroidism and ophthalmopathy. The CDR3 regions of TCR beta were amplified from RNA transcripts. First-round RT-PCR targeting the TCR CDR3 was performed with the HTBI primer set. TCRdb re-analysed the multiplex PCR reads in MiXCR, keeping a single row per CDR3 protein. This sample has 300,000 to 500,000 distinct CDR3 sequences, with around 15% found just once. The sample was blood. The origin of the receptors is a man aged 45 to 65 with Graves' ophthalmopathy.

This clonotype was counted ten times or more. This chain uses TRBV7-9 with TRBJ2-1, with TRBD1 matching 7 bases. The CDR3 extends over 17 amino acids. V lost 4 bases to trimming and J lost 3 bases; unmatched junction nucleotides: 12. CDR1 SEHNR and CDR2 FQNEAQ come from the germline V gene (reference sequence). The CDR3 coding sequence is TGTGCCAGCAGCTCTGATGTCTCCGGGACAGTCTACAATGAGCAGTTCTTC. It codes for CASSSDVSGTVYNEQFF.

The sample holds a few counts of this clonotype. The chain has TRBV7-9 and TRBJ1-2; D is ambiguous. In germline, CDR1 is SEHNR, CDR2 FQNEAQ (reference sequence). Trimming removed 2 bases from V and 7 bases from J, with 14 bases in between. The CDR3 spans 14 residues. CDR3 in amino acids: CASSLMGGSAGYTF. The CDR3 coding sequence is TGTGCCAGCAGCTTAATGGGAGGGAGCGCTGGCTACACCTTC. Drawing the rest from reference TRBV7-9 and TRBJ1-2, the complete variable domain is DTGVSQNPRHKITKRGQNVTFRCDPISEHNRLYWYRQTLGQGPEFLTYFQNEAQLEKSRLLSDRFSAERPKGSFSTLEIQRTEQGDSAMYLCASSLMGGSAGYTFGSGTRLTVV.

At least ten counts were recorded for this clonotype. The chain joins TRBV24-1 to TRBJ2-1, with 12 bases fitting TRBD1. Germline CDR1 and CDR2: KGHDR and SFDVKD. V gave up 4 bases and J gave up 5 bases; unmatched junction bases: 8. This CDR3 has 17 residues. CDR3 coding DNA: TGTGCCACCAGTGAGCTGGGACAGGGGGCTATAGACAATGAGCAGTTCTTC. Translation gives CATSELGQGAIDNEQFF.

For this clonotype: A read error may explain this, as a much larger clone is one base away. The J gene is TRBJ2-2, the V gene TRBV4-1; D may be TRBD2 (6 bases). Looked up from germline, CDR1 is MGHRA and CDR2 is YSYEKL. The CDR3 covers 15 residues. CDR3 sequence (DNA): TGCGCCAGCAGCCAAGAAAGACTAGTGGCCGGGGGGCTGTTTTTT. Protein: CASSQERLVAGGLFF.

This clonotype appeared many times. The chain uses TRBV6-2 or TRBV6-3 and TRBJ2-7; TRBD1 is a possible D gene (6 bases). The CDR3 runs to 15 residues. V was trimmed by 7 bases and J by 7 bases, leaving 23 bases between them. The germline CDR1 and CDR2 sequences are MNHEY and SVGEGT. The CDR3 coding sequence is TGTGCCAGCACCCCTTTTAGGGGGTCCCCATGGGAGCAGTACTTC. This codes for CASTPFRGSPWEQYF.

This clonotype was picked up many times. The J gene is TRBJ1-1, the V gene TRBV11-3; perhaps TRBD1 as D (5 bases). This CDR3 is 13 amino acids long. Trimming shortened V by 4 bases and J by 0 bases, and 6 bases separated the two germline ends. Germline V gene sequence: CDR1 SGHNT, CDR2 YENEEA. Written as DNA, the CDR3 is TGTGCCAGCAGCTCGGGGGTGAACACTGAAGCTTTCTTT. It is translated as CASSSGVNTEAFF.

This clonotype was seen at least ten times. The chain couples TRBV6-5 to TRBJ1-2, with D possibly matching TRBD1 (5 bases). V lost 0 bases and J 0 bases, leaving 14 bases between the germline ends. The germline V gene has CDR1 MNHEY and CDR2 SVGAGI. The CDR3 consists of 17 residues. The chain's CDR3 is CASSYSVSGFTNYGYTF. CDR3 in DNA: TGTGCCAGCAGTTACTCAGTATCAGGGTTTACTAACTATGGCTACACCTTC.

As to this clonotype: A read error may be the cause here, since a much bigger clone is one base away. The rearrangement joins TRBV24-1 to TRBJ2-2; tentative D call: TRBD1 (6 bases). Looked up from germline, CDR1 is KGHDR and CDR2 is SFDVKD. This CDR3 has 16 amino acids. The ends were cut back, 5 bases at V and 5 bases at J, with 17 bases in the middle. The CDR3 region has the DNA TGTGCCACCAGTGGTACAGGGCCACGAGGGACCGGGGAGCTGTTTTTT. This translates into CATSGTGPRGTGELFF.